The subject of this entry is one T cell receptor (beta chain). Its antigen specificity is not known. No base quality information exists; no much larger clone differs at one position. The trim is 5 bases for V and 6 bases for J, with a gap of 18 bases between the germline ends. As encoded in the germline V gene (reference sequence), CDR1 is MNHNY while CDR2 is SVGAGI. The CDR3 measures 15 amino acids from cysteine to phenylalanine. The entry retains the CDR3 DNA only, 45 bases that are in frame from base 1. The data were taken from a study of shared T cell receptors in the human thymus (dated by TCRdb to the early 2020s). Concerning the study at large: The study investigated the way shared, self-reactive T-cell receptor alpha chains are produced in the human thymus.

Library preparation was by the immunoSEQ multiplex PCR assay. Entries here come from immuneACCESS through TCRdb and include only in-frame sequences with V and J called. Some clones fail to appear in such tables; in the studies checked, an unresolved V gene covers under half of the shortfall, and the cause of the remainder is unknown. This sample lists 720,000 or so clones; 70% to 90% were detected once. The top ten constitute 0.008% to 0.011% of the sample. These records were also assigned to another study, of human thymus T cells. As described in the second report: The donors were immunologically healthy infants in Finland who had open corrective cardiac surgery for congenital heart defects. The thymus tissue came from surgical resects taken out during corrective cardiac surgery. Usage of V and J gene segments appeared to be biased in both the thymic and the peripheral blood repertoires. According to the related research, thymic TCR repertoires were highly overlapping among unrelated individuals. The study characterized TCR alpha and beta repertoires from about 8 infant thymus samples and a few related peripheral blood samples. Donor ages ranged from roughly 6 to 250 days, and the cohort comprised six male and two female infants. Thymocytes were released mechanically from tissue and stored at -70 °C as pellets of 10-30 million cells. A QIAsymphony instrument was used to extract genomic DNA from frozen cell pellets. Using the immunoSEQ multiplex PCR assay, the TCRB and TCRAD loci were amplified from a standardized quantity of quality-controlled genomic DNA. The V(D)J region was spanned by amplicons of a length sufficient to cover the CDR3 and to identify V and J genes. The commercial immunoSEQ service was used to sequence amplicons on an Illumina platform. Primer bias and sequencing errors were corrected as previously described, and TCRAD and TCRB were defined on the basis of the IMGT database. The repertoires were analysed using immunoSEQ Analyzer 3.0 and VDJTools for basic statistics, V/J segment usage, diversity estimates, rarefaction and pairwise overlap. To estimate diversity, the Chao1, ChaoE, Efron-Thisted, Shannon and inverse Simpson indices were applied, and diversity was also estimated on datasets down-sampled to the smallest sample. For repertoire overlap, CDR3 nucleotide sequence, V gene and J gene had to match strictly, and clustering was done by Jaccard-based multidimensional scaling. On average, about 730,000 unique TCRB clonotypes were obtained from thymus samples, compared with some 84,000 from blood samples.

The clonotype originates from a girl in the first two years of life with a congenital heart defect. Donor details come from another sample of the same person, matched by shared clones. The rearrangement joined TRBV6-6 to TRBJ2-3; a weak D assignment points to TRBD1 (6 bases agree). The sample taken for sequencing was thymocytes. The CDR3 region: CASSKFPHRGDTQYF. The sequence in DNA is TGTGCCAGCAGTAAATTTCCCCATAGGGGGGATACGCAGTATTTT.